This T cell receptor (beta chain) emerged from a study of T cells in Graves' hyperthyroidism and ophthalmopathy. Ophthalmopathy patients all had a Clinical Activity Score of at least 3, a NOSPECS grade of at least 4 and disease under 3 months old. TCR beta CDR3 sequences were amplified from RNA transcripts. When the TCR CDR3 underwent first-round RT-PCR, the HTBI primer set was used. TCRdb re-derived calls from the multiplex PCR reads in MiXCR, one entry per CDR3 protein. The table includes about 530,000 distinct CDR3 sequences, roughly 15% detected once. V dropped 0 bases and J dropped 5 bases, with 9 bases sitting between them. Per germline, CDR1 SGDLS and CDR2 YYNGEE. The CDR3 is 14 residues long.

This TCR was recovered from a young woman with Graves' ophthalmopathy. Sample: blood. This chain joins TRBV9 and TRBJ2-1, with D unresolved. CDR3 coding DNA: TGTGCCAGCAGCGTAGCTCGCGAGAACAATGAGCAGTTCTTC. It encodes CASSVARENNEQFF.